This section outlines one T cell receptor (beta chain) sequence together with its context. Checkpoint therapy with ipilimumab 1 mg/kg began 14 to 28 days after transplant. The sample originates from a study of ipilimumab plus nivolumab after autologous stem cell transplantation. Looking at the study overall: Typical patient got 5 or 6 ipilimumab doses and roughly 8 nivolumab doses (median).

Repertoires were generated with immunoSEQ multiplex PCR, while TCRdb's copy carries only in-frame clones and drops some. The sample includes 15,000 or so clones, approximately 80% of them seen just once. In germline, CDR1 is LNHDA, CDR2 SQIVND (reference sequence). CDR3 length: 13 amino acids. Trimming cost V 2 bases and J 5 bases, with 10 bases left between them. Here the sequenced sample was PBMCs, taken in a trial of ipilimumab plus nivolumab as post-transplant consolidation. This chain joins TRBV19 and TRBJ2-7; either TRBD1 or TRBD2 may fit D (5 bases each). The clonotype was recovered from a male donor with diffuse large B-cell lymphoma. CDR3 in amino acids: CASSIIEGHEQYF. The CDR3 DNA reads as TGTGCCAGTAGTATAATAGAGGGACACGAGCAGTACTTC. The whole variable domain, remainder taken from reference TRBV19 and TRBJ2-7, is DGGITQSPKYLFRKEGQNVTLSCEQNLNHDAMYWYRQDPGQGLRLIYYSQIVNDFQKGDIAEGYSVSREKKESFPLTVTSAQKNPTAFYLCASSIIEGHEQYFGPGTRLTVT.